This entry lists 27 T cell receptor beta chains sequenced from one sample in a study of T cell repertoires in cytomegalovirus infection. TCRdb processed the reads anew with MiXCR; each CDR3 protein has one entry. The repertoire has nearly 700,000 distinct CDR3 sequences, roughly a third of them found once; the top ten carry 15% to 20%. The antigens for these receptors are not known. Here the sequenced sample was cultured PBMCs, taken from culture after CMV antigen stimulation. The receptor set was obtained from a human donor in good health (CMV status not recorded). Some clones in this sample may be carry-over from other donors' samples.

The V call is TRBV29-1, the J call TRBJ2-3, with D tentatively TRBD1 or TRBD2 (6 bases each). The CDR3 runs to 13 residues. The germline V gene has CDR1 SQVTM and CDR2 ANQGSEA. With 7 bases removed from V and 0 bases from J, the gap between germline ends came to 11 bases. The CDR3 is CSGGRDSTDTQYF. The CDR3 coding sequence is TGCAGCGGGGGGCGGGACAGCACAGATACGCAGTATTTT.

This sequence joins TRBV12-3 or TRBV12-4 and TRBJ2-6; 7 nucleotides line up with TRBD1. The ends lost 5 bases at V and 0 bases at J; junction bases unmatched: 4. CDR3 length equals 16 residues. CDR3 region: CASSRDSFSGANVLTF. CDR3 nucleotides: TGTGCCAGCAGTCGGGACAGCTTCTCTGGGGCCAACGTCCTGACTTTC.

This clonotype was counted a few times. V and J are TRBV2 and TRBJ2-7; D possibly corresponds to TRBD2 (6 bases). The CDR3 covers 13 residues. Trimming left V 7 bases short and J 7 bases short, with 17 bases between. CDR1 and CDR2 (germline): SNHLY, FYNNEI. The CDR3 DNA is TGTGCCAGCAAGGTACTAGCCAGCCTGGAGCAGTACTTC. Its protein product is CASKVLASLEQYF. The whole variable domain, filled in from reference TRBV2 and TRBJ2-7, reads EPEVTQTPSHQVTQMGQEVILRCVPISNHLYFYWYRQILGQKVEFLVSFYNNEISEKSEIFDDQFSVERPDGSNFTLKIRSTKLEDSAMYFCASKVLASLEQYFGPGTRLTVT.

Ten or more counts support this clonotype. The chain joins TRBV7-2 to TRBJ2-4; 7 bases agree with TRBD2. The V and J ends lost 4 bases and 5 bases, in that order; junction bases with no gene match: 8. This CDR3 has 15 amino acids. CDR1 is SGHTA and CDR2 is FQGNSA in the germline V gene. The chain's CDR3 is CASSSQGLAENIQYF. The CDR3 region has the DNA TGTGCCAGCAGCTCCCAAGGCCTAGCGGAAAACATTCAGTACTTC.

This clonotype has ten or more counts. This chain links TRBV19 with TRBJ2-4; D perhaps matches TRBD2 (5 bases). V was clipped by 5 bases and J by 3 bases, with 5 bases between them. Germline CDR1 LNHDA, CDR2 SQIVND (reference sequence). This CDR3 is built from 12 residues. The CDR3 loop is CASSRGKNIQYF. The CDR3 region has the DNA TGTGCCAGTAGTCGGGGCAAAAACATTCAGTACTTC.

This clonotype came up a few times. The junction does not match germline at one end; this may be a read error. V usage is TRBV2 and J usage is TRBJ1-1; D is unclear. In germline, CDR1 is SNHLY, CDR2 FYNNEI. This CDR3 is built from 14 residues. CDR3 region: CASREEAMNTEAFF. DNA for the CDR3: TGTGCCAGCAGAGAAGAGGCCATGAACACTGAAGCTTTCTTT.

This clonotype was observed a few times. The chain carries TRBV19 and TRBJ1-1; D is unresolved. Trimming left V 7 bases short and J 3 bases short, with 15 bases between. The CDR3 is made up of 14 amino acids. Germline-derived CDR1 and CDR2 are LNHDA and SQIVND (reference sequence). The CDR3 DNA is TGTGCCAGTACCCCTTATTTGCCTGACACTGAAGCTTTCTTT. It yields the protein CASTPYLPDTEAFF.

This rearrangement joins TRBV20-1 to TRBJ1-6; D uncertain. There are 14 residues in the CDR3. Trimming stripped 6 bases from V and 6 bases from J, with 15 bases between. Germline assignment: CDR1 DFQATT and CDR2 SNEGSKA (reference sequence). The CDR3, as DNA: TGCAGTGCCAACAAGGGCCCCTCTAATTCACCCCTCCACTTT. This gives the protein CSANKGPSNSPLHF.

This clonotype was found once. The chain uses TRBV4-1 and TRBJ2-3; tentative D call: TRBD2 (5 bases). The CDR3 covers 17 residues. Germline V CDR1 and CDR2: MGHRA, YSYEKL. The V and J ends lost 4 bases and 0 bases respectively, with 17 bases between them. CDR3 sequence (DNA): TGCGCCAGCAGCCGCAAAGGACTTCGTGCTAGCACAGATACGCAGTATTTT. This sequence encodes CASSRKGLRASTDTQYF.

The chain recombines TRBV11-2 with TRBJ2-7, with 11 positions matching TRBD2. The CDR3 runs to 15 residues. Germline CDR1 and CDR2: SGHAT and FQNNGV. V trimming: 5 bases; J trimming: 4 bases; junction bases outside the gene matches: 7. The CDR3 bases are TGTGCCAGCAGCCCCGTGACTAGCGGGACTTACGAGCAGTACTTC. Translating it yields CASSPVTSGTYEQYF. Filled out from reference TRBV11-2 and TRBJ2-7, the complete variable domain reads EAGVAQSPRYKIIEKRQSVAFWCNPISGHATLYWYQQILGQGPKLLIQFQNNGVVDDSQLPKDRFSAERLKGVDSTLKIQPAKLEDSAVYLCASSPVTSGTYEQYFGPGTRLTVT.

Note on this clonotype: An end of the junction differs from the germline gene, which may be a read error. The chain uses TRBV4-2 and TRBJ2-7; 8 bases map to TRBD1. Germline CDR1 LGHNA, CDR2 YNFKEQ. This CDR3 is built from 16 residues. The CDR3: CASSQAQTGVLGEQYF. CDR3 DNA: TGTGCCAGCAGTCAAGCCCAGACAGGGGTATTGGGGGAGCAGTACTTC.

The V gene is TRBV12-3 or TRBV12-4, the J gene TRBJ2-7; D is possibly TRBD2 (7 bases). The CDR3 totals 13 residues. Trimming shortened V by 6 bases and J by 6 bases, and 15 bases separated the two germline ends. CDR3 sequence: CASRRGGLPEQYF. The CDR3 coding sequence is TGTGCCAGCAGGAGGGGGGGGTTGCCCGAGCAGTACTTC.

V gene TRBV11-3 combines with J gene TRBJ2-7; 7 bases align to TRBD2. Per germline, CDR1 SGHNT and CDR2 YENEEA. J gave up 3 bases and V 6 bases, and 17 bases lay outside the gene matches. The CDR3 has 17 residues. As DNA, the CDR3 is TGTGCCAGCAGATCGACCCCGGGGGGACCGGGCGGCTACGAGCAGTACTTC. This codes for CASRSTPGGPGGYEQYF.

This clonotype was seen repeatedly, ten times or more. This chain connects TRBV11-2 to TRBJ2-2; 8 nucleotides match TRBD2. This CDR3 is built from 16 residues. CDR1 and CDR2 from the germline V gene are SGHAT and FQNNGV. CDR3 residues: CATAKRVSGTTGELFF. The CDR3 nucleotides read TGTGCGACGGCGAAGAGGGTTAGCGGGACCACCGGGGAGCTGTTTTTT.

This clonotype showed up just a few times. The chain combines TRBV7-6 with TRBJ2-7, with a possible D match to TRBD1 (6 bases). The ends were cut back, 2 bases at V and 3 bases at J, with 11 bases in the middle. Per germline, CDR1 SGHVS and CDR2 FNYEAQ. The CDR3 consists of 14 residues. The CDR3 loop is CASSLWEGGYEQYF. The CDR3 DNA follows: TGTGCCAGCAGCTTATGGGAAGGGGGCTACGAGCAGTACTTC.

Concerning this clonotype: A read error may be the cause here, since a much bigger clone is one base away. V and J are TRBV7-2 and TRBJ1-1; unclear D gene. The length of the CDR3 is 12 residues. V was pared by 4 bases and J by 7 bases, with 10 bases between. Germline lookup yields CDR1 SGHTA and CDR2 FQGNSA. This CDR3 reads CASSSDTNEAFF. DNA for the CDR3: TGTGCCAGCAGCTCGGATACGAATGAAGCTTTCTTT.

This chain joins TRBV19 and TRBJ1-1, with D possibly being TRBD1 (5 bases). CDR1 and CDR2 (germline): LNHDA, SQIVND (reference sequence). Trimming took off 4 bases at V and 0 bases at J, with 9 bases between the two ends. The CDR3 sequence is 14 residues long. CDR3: CASSTGRMNTEAFF. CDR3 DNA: TGTGCCAGTAGTACGGGACGGATGAACACTGAAGCTTTCTTT.

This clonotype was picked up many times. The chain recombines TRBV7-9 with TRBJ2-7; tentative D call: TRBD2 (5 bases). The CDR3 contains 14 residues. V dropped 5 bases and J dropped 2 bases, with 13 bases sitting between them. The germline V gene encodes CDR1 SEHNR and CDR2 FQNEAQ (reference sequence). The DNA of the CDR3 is TGTGCCAGCAGCCCTGGAGGAAAAGCCTACGAGCAGTACTTC. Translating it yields CASSPGGKAYEQYF.

CDR3 residues: CASRLPMNTEAFF. The CDR3 coding sequence is TGTGCCAGCAGACTTCCTATGAACACTGAAGCTTTCTTT. The rearrangement uses TRBV2 and TRBJ1-1; no clear D. The V end was cut by 6 bases, the J end by 0 bases, with 8 bases between. This CDR3 has 13 amino acids. The germline gives CDR1 SNHLY, CDR2 FYNNEI.

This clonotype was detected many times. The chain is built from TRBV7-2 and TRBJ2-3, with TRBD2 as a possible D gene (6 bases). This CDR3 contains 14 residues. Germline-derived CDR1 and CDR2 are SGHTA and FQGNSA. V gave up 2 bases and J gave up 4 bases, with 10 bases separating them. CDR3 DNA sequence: TGTGCCAGCAGCTTAAGGTGGGACTCAGATACGCAGTATTTT. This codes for CASSLRWDSDTQYF.

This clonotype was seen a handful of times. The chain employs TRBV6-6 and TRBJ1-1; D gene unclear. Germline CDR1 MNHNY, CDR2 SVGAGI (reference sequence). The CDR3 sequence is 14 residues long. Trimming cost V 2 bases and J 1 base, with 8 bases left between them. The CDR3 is CASSYTAWNTEAFF. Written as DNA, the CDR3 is TGTGCCAGCAGTTACACCGCATGGAACACTGAAGCTTTCTTT.

CDR3 nucleotides: TGTGCCAGCAGCCAGGTGGGCCCTGGAGGGAATTCACCCCTCCACTTT. Protein sequence: CASSQVGPGGNSPLHF. This chain connects TRBV14 to TRBJ1-6; no clear D. The CDR3 consists of 16 residues. The germline V gene has CDR1 SGHDN and CDR2 FVKESK. V was shortened by 3 bases and J by 7 bases, with 16 bases between the two germline ends.

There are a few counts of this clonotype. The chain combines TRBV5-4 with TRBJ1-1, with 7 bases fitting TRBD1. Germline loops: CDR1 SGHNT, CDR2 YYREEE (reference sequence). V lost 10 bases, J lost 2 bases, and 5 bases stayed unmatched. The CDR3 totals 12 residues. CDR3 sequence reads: CAGRTGNTEAFF. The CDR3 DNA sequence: TGTGCCGGGAGGACAGGAAACACTGAAGCTTTCTTT.

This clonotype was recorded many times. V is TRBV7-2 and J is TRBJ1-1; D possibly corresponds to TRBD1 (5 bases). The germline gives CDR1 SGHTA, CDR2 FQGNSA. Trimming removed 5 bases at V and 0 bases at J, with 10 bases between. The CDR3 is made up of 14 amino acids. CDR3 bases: TGTGCCAGCAGCCCCCAGGGTTTGAACACTGAAGCTTTCTTT. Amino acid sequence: CASSPQGLNTEAFF.

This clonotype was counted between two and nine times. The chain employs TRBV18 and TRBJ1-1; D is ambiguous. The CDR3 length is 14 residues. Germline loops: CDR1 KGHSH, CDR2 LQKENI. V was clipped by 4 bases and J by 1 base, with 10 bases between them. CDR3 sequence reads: CASSRSRQNTEAFF. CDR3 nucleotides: TGTGCCAGCTCACGCTCGAGACAGAACACTGAAGCTTTCTTT.

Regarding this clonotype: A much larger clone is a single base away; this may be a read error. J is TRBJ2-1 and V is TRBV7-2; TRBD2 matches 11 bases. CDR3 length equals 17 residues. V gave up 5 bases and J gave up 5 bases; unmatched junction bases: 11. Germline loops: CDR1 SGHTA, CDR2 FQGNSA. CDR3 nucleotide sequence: TGTGCCAGCAGCCTAAGACTAGCGGGGAGGCCAAACAATGAGCAGTTCTTC. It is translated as CASSLRLAGRPNNEQFF.

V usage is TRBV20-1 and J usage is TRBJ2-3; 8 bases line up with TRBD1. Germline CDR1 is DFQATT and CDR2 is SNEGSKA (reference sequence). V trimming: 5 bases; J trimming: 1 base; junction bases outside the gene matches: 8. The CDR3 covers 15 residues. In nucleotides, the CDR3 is TGCAGTGCTGCGGGACAGGCCCTTGGCACAGATACGCAGTATTTT. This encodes CSAAGQALGTDTQYF.